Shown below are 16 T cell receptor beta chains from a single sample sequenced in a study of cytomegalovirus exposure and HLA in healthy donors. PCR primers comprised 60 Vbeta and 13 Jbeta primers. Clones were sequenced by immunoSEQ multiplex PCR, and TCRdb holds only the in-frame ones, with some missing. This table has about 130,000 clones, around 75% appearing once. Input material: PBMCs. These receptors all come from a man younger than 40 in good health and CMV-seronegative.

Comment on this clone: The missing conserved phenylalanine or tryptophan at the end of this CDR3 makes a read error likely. This CDR3 is CSVGGGSGANVLTV. DNA of the CDR3: TGCAGCGTTGGGGGTGGATCTGGGGCCAACGTCCTGACTGTC. The chain employs TRBV29-1 and TRBJ2-6; D unclear. The CDR3 contains 14 residues. Germline CDR1 and CDR2: SQVTM and ANQGSEA. V was trimmed by 4 bases and J by 1 base, leaving 8 bases between them.

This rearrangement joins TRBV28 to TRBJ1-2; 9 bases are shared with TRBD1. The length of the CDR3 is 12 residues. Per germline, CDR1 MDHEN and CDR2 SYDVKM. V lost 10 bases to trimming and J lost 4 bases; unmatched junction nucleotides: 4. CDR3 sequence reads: CANSGQGYGYTF. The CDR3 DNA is TGTGCCAATTCGGGACAGGGCTATGGCTACACCTTC.

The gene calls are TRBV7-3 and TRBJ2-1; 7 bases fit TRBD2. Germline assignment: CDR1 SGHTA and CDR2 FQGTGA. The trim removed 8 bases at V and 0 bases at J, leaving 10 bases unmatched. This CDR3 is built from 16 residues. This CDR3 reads CASGPGTTSSYNEQFF. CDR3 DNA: TGTGCCAGCGGACCCGGGACTACCAGCTCCTACAATGAGCAGTTCTTC.

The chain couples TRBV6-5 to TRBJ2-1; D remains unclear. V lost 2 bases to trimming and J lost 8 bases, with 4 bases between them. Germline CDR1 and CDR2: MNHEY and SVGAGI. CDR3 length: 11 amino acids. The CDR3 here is CASSYHYEQFF. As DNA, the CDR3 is TGTGCCAGCAGTTACCATTATGAGCAGTTCTTC.

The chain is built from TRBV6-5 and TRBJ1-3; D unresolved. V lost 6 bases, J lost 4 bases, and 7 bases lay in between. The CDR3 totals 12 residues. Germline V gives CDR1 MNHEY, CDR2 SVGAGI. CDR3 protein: CASSSPGNTIYF. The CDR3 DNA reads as TGTGCCAGCAGCTCCCCCGGAAACACCATATATTTT.

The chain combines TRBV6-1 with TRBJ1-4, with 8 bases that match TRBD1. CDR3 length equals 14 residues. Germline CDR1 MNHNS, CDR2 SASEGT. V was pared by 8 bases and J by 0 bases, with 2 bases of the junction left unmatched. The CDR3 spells CASGGQATNEKLFF. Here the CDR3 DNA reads TGTGCCAGCGGGGGACAGGCAACTAATGAAAAACTGTTTTTT.

Here the CDR3 reads CASSYSGGTEAFF. The CDR3 DNA reads as TGTGCCAGCAGTTACTCGGGGGGGACTGAAGCTTTCTTT. The V call is TRBV6-5, the J call TRBJ1-1; D perhaps matches TRBD1 (5 bases). The ends were cut back, 0 bases at V and 5 bases at J, with 7 bases in the middle. The CDR3 has 13 residues. Germline CDR1 is MNHEY and CDR2 is SVGAGI.

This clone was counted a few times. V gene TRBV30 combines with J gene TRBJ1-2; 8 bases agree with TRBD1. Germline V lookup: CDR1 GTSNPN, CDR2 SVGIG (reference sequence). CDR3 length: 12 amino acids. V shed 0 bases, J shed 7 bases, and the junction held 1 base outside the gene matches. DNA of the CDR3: TGTGCCTGGAGTGTGACAGGGGTTGGCTACACCTTC. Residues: CAWSVTGVGYTF.

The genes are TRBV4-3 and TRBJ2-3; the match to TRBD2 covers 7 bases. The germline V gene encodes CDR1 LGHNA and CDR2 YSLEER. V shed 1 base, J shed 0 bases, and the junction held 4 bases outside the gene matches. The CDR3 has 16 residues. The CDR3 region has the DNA TGCGCCAGCAGCCAAGGATCAGCGGGAAGCACAGATACGCAGTATTTT. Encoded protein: CASSQGSAGSTDTQYF.

In DNA, the CDR3 is TGTGCCTGGAGTAGACTAGCGGGGTTCTATGAGCAGTTCTTC. Translating gives CAWSRLAGFYEQFF. The chain combines TRBV30 with TRBJ2-1, with 11 nucleotides matching TRBD2. Per the germline V gene, CDR1 is GTSNPN and CDR2 is SVGIG (reference sequence). This CDR3 region has 14 residues. V lost 2 bases and J lost 8; bases outside the gene matches: 5.

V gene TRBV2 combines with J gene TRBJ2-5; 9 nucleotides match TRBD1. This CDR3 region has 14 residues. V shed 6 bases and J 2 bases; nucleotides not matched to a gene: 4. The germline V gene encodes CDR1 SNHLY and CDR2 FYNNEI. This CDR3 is CASRAGTGQETQYF. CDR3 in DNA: TGTGCCAGCAGGGCTGGGACAGGGCAAGAGACCCAGTACTTC.

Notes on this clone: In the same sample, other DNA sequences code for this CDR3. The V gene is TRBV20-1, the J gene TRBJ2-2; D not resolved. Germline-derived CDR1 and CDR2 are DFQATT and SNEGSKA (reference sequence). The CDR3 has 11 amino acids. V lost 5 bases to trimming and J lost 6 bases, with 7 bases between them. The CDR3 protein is CSARRAGELFF. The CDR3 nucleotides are TGCAGTGCTCGTCGAGCCGGGGAGCTGTTTTTT.

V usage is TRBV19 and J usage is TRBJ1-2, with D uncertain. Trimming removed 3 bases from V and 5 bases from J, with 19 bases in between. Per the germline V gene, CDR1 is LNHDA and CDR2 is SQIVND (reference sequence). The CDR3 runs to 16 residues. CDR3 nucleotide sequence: TGTGCCAGTAGTATTCGCCTTTCCCAACGGGATTATGGCTACACCTTC. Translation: CASSIRLSQRDYGYTF.

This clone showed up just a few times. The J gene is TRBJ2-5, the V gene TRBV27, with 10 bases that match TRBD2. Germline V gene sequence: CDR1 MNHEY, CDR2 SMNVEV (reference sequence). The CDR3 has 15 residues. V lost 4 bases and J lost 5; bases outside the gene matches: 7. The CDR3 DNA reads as TGTGCCAGCAGTTCGGCTAGCGGGAGTTATGAGACCCAGTACTTC. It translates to CASSSASGSYETQYF.

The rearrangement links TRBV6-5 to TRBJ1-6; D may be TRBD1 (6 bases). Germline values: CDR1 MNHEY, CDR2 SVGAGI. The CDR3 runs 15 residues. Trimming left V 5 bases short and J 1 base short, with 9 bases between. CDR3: CASSTTGSYNSPLHF. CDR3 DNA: TGTGCCAGCAGTACAACAGGGTCCTATAATTCACCCCTCCACTTT.

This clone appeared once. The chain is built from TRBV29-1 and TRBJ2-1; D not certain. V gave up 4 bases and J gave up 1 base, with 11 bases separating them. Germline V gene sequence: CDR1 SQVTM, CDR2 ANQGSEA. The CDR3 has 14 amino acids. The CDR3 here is CSVAVLPSYNEQFF. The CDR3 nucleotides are TGCAGCGTTGCGGTTCTCCCATCCTACAATGAGCAGTTCTTC.